This paragraph covers one TCR beta chain sequence. TCRdb used MiXCR to reprocess the 5' RACE reads, holding one entry per CDR3 protein. The table records some 250,000 distinct CDR3 sequences, roughly a quarter of them present only once. This CDR3 is built from 13 residues. The V end lost 5 bases, the J end lost 7 bases, and 17 bases lay between the germline ends. Germline CDR1 reads DFQATT; CDR2 reads SNEGSKA (reference sequence). The data belong to a study of CD8 T cells in ankylosing spondylitis. The source is a male donor with ankylosing spondylitis or in good health (not recorded which). Sample: blood, either unsorted or a sorted T cell fraction (not recorded which). The gene calls are TRBV20-1 and TRBJ1-2, with D perhaps TRBD1 (5 bases). This CDR3 is CSAGRGTNPGYTF. DNA of the CDR3: TGCAGTGCTGGACGTGGGACTAATCCTGGCTACACCTTC.